These 30 T cell receptor beta chains came from one sample sequenced in a study of blood T cell repertoires in COVID-19. Assay used: immunoSEQ multiplex PCR; TCRdb lists only in-frame clones, some missing. The top ten hold over 10% of the sample, which has about 440,000 clones, around 88% seen once. The sequenced sample consisted of peripheral blood. Receptors were obtained from a woman in her forties or fifties with COVID-19, enrolled during active disease.

Only one count was recorded for this clone. The chain carries TRBV2 and TRBJ2-1; 11 bases match TRBD2. The CDR3 totals 14 residues. After removal of 7 bases from V and 7 bases from J, the junction contained 6 bases not matched to a gene. Per germline, CDR1 SNHLY and CDR2 FYNNEI. This chain's CDR3 is CASIFSGGANEQFF. The CDR3 nucleotides are TGTGCCAGCATTTTTAGCGGGGGGGCGAATGAGCAGTTCTTC.

The chain recombines TRBV18 with TRBJ1-2, with TRBD1 matching 9 bases. Germline CDR1 reads KGHSH; CDR2 reads LQKENI. The CDR3 spans 14 residues. V gave up 5 bases and J gave up 7 bases; unmatched junction bases: 8. As DNA, the CDR3 is TGTGCCAGCTCAGCGGGACAGGGCCTGGTTGGCTACACCTTC. It codes for CASSAGQGLVGYTF. The whole variable domain, filled in from reference TRBV18 and TRBJ1-2, reads NAGVMQNPRHLVRRRGQEARLRCSPMKGHSHVYWYRQLPEEGLKFMVYLQKENIIDESGMPKERFSAEFPKEGPSILRIQQVVRGDSAAYFCASSAGQGLVGYTFGSGTRLTVV.

The rearrangement uses TRBV5-4 and TRBJ2-2; unclear D gene. This CDR3 has 14 amino acids. V was cut by 4 bases and J by 3 bases, with 10 bases left in between. Per germline, CDR1 SGHNT and CDR2 YYREEE (reference sequence). The DNA of the CDR3 is TGTGCCAGCAGCCTGACGAGGTACACCGGGGAGCTGTTTTTT. Residues: CASSLTRYTGELFF.

Of note for this clone: Other DNA sequences in the sample encode the same CDR3. This chain links TRBV6-5 with TRBJ2-7; 7 bases align to TRBD1. This CDR3 is built from 13 residues. The germline CDR1 and CDR2 sequences are MNHEY and SVGAGI. The V gene end was trimmed by 6 bases and the J gene end by 0 bases; junction bases not matched to a gene: 2. CDR3 nucleotide sequence: TGTGCCAGCAGGGGGACAGACTCCTACGAGCAGTACTTC. Translated: CASRGTDSYEQYF.

This chain links TRBV4-1 with TRBJ1-2, with 8 bases matching TRBD1. The CDR3 has 15 amino acids. J gave up 5 bases and V 3 bases, and 8 bases lay outside the gene matches. Per the germline V gene, CDR1 is MGHRA and CDR2 is YSYEKL. The CDR3 DNA follows: TGCGCCAGCAGCCATCCCGGACAGGGAAGGTATGGCTACACCTTC. Its translation: CASSHPGQGRYGYTF.

The chain links TRBV21-1 to TRBJ1-2. TRBV21-1 is listed as a pseudogene. CDR3 length equals 14 residues. The CDR3: CASSSGDALYGYTF. The DNA for the CDR3 is TGTGCCAGCAGCAGCGGGGACGCTCTCTATGGCTACACCTTC.

This clone was observed a few times. The rearrangement joins TRBV18 to TRBJ2-7, with 9 bases aligning to TRBD1. With 2 bases clipped from V and 5 bases from J, the junction kept 4 bases outside the gene matches. This CDR3 is built from 14 residues. The germline V gene has CDR1 KGHSH and CDR2 LQKENI. CDR3 DNA sequence: TGTGCCAGCTCACCAAGGACAGGGGATGACGAGCAGTACTTC. Protein product: CASSPRTGDDEQYF.

V and J are TRBV10-1 and TRBJ1-1; D perhaps matches TRBD1 (5 bases). V was shortened by 0 bases and J by 5 bases, with 10 bases between the two germline ends. Germline assignment: CDR1 WNHNN and CDR2 SYGVQD (reference sequence). The CDR3 totals 14 residues. As DNA, the CDR3 is TGCGCCAGCAGTGAGTCGGACCGGACAACTGAAGCTTTCTTT. The encoded protein is CASSESDRTTEAFF.

The genes are TRBV6-5 and TRBJ1-5; D may be TRBD1 (6 bases). Germline loops: CDR1 MNHEY, CDR2 SVGAGI. V gave up 7 bases and J gave up 4 bases, with 11 bases separating them. CDR3 length: 13 amino acids. The CDR3 bases are TGTGCCAGCAAGGCAGGGGTTAATCAGCCCCAGCATTTT. Protein: CASKAGVNQPQHF.

The rearrangement uses TRBV7-2 and TRBJ2-1; 7 bases are shared with TRBD2. The junction had 9 bases not matched to a gene; V was cut back by 1 base and J by 9 bases. There are 15 residues in the CDR3. Germline V gene lookup returns CDR1 SGHTA and CDR2 FQGNSA. As DNA, the CDR3 is TGTGCCAGCAGCTTAGGCCCTAGCGGCTTTAGTGAGCAGTTCTTC. Its translation is CASSLGPSGFSEQFF.

V usage is TRBV5-1 and J usage is TRBJ2-1, with TRBD2 matching 9 bases. This CDR3 contains 14 residues. V shed 4 bases, J shed 5 bases, and the junction held 4 bases outside the gene matches. Per germline, CDR1 SGHRS and CDR2 YFSETQ. CDR3 DNA sequence: TGCGCCAGCAGCCAAGCGGGGGGTAACAATGAGCAGTTCTTC. This translates into CASSQAGGNNEQFF. The whole variable domain, remainder taken from reference TRBV5-1 and TRBJ2-1, is KAGVTQTPRYLIKTRGQQVTLSCSPISGHRSVSWYQQTPGQGLQFLFEYFSETQRNKGNFPGRFSGRQFSNSRSEMNVSTLELGDSALYLCASSQAGGNNEQFFGPGTRLTVL.

The chain links TRBV5-4 to TRBJ2-1; 7 positions agree with TRBD2. The length of the CDR3 is 18 residues. The germline gives CDR1 SGHNT, CDR2 YYREEE (reference sequence). V lost 3 bases and J lost 5; bases outside the gene matches: 17. This chain's CDR3 is CASSSLGGSGRRHNEQFF. CDR3 nucleotide sequence: TGTGCCAGCAGCTCCCTCGGGGGGAGCGGGCGGCGGCACAATGAGCAGTTCTTC.

This sequence joins TRBV6-1 and TRBJ1-3; no definite D call. CDR1 is MNHNS and CDR2 is SASEGT in the germline V gene. V was clipped by 4 bases and J by 0 bases, with 13 bases between them. The CDR3 contains 16 residues. CDR3 coding DNA: TGTGCCAGCAGTGGAGTTCCTGTTTTCTCTGGAAACACCATATATTTT. It encodes CASSGVPVFSGNTIYF.

This clone has a handful of counts. V and J are TRBV28 and TRBJ1-5, with 7 bases lining up with TRBD1. With 3 bases clipped from V and 2 bases from J, the junction kept 13 bases outside the gene matches. The CDR3 is 18 amino acids. Germline CDR1 MDHEN, CDR2 SYDVKM. CDR3 DNA sequence: TGTGCCAGCAGTTTGACAGGGATGAGAGTATTGGGCAATCAGCCCCAGCATTTT. Protein product: CASSLTGMRVLGNQPQHF.

The chain combines TRBV10-1 with TRBJ2-3; D uncertain. The V and J ends lost 7 bases and 5 bases respectively, with 16 bases between them. CDR3 size: 14 residues. Germline V gives CDR1 WNHNN, CDR2 SYGVQD (reference sequence). The CDR3: CASNGVQIQDTQYF. CDR3 DNA sequence: TGCGCCAGCAATGGTGTTCAGATCCAAGATACGCAGTATTTT.

V is TRBV30 and J is TRBJ1-2; the D gene is possibly TRBD1 (5 bases). This CDR3 has 12 residues. Germline V gene sequence: CDR1 GTSNPN, CDR2 SVGIG (reference sequence). Between the trimmed V and J ends, which lost 2 bases and 3 bases, there was a span of 7 bases. The CDR3: CAWSSGDYGYTF. The CDR3 bases are TGTGCCTGGAGTTCGGGGGACTATGGCTACACCTTC.

V and J are TRBV11-3 and TRBJ2-7; D perhaps matches TRBD2 (6 bases). The CDR3 is 12 amino acids. CDR1 and CDR2 from the germline V gene are SGHNT and YENEEA. V lost 5 bases, J lost 7 bases, and 12 bases lay in between. CDR3 sequence: CASSPGAGEQYF. The CDR3 region has the DNA TGTGCCAGCAGCCCAGGCGCGGGGGAGCAGTACTTC.

V and J are TRBV5-4 and TRBJ1-3, with 9 bases matching TRBD1. CDR1 is SGHNT, CDR2 YYREEE, per germline (reference sequence). After removal of 3 bases from V and 1 base from J, the junction contained 14 bases not matched to a gene. This CDR3 spans 19 amino acids. The CDR3 nucleotides read TGTGCCAGCAGCTCCCCAAAGGCGGGCGGGACAGGGTCTGGAAACACCATATATTTT. Protein product: CASSSPKAGGTGSGNTIYF.

This chain connects TRBV27 to TRBJ1-2, with 8 positions matching TRBD1. Germline V gives CDR1 MNHEY, CDR2 SMNVEV (reference sequence). CDR3 length equals 15 residues. With V trimmed by 5 bases and J by 6 bases, 11 bases remained unmatched. The CDR3 region is CASSRLQGGSDGYTF. The CDR3 nucleotides are TGTGCCAGCAGTCGATTACAGGGGGGTTCGGATGGCTACACCTTC.

The V and J genes are TRBV19 and TRBJ2-1; 11 bases are a match to TRBD1. Germline CDR1 LNHDA, CDR2 SQIVND (reference sequence). CDR3 length: 15 amino acids. V lost 8 bases, J lost 9 bases, and 12 bases stayed unmatched. CDR3 coding DNA: TGTGCCAGTCAAGGGCCGGGACAGGGGGTCGGTGAGCAGTTCTTC. Translated, it gives CASQGPGQGVGEQFF.

The V and J genes are TRBV18 and TRBJ2-1; the D gene is possibly TRBD1 (6 bases). The CDR3 is 15 amino acids. Trimming left V 3 bases short and J 4 bases short, with 13 bases between. Germline V gives CDR1 KGHSH, CDR2 LQKENI. In DNA, the CDR3 is TGTGCCAGCTCACCTGAGACAGGAATATACAATGAGCAGTTCTTC. Amino acid sequence: CASSPETGIYNEQFF.

The chain has TRBV19 and TRBJ1-4; the D is unclear. This CDR3 region has 17 residues. The germline V gene encodes CDR1 LNHDA and CDR2 SQIVND (reference sequence). Trimming took off 5 bases at V and 1 base at J, with 17 bases between the two ends. The CDR3 is CASSRRRERVTNEKLFF. The CDR3 DNA is TGTGCCAGTAGTCGACGGAGGGAGAGGGTAACTAATGAAAAACTGTTTTTT.

This chain joins TRBV7-2 and TRBJ1-2, with TRBD1 matching 8 bases. With V trimmed by 5 bases and J by 4 bases, 6 bases remained unmatched. The CDR3 loop spans 14 amino acids. Germline CDR1 and CDR2: SGHTA and FQGNSA. DNA of the CDR3: TGTGCCAGCAGCCCTCGGACAGGGAGCTATGGCTACACCTTC. Translating gives CASSPRTGSYGYTF.

V and J are TRBV12-2 and TRBJ1-1. TRBV12-2 constitutes a pseudogene. CDR3 length: 15 amino acids. CDR3 nucleotides: TGTGCAAGTCGCGGATCATCACTCCCGCGGACTGAAGCTTTCTTT. It specifies CASRGSSLPRTEAFF.

The CDR3 loop is CASTFDRGAPDTQYF. The CDR3 DNA reads as TGTGCCAGCACCTTCGACAGGGGCGCCCCAGATACGCAGTATTTT. The chain carries TRBV6-5 and TRBJ2-3, with TRBD1 matching over 8 bases. The CDR3 has 15 residues. Per the germline V gene, CDR1 is MNHEY and CDR2 is SVGAGI. The V and J ends lost 7 bases and 4 bases, in that order; junction bases with no gene match: 10.

This clone appeared a single time. The chain has TRBV6-1 and TRBJ2-7, with a weak D call TRBD1 (6 bases). The germline gives CDR1 MNHNS, CDR2 SASEGT. The CDR3 loop spans 14 amino acids. V gave up 1 base and J gave up 3 bases, with 10 bases separating them. CDR3 loop: CASSEGGTNYEQYF. In DNA form, the CDR3 reads TGTGCCAGCAGTGAAGGTGGGACAAACTACGAGCAGTACTTC.

CDR3 coding DNA: TGTGCCAGCAGCGTAGATCAACCGGGGGAGACCCAGTACTTC. Amino acid sequence: CASSVDQPGETQYF. V and J are TRBV9 and TRBJ2-5, with D possibly TRBD2 on 5 matching bases. Trimming shortened V by 0 bases and J by 5 bases, and 11 bases separated the two germline ends. Germline CDR1 SGDLS, CDR2 YYNGEE. This CDR3 is 14 amino acids long.

This chain uses TRBV5-1 with TRBJ1-4; 8 bases are a match to TRBD1. In germline, CDR1 is SGHRS, CDR2 YFSETQ. V was pared by 4 bases and J by 5 bases, with 7 bases of the junction left unmatched. The length of the CDR3 is 15 residues. CDR3 residues: CASSLPGGRNEKLFF. Written as DNA, the CDR3 is TGCGCCAGCAGCCTCCCAGGGGGCCGCAATGAAAAACTGTTTTTT.

The chain is built from TRBV19 and TRBJ1-5; tentatively, D is TRBD1 (5 bases). The V gene's germline CDR1 is LNHDA and CDR2 SQIVND (reference sequence). With 3 bases removed from V and 4 bases from J, the gap between germline ends came to 16 bases. CDR3 length equals 16 residues. The CDR3 coding sequence is TGTGCCAGTAGTATCGTCTTGGGGGGAACAAATCAGCCCCAGCATTTT. Translated, it gives CASSIVLGGTNQPQHF.

The chain is built from TRBV5-4 and TRBJ2-7; 8 nucleotides line up with TRBD2. The CDR3 is made up of 14 amino acids. Germline trimming cut 4 bases from V and 5 bases from J; bases unmatched to any gene: 8. Germline CDR1 and CDR2: SGHNT and YYREEE (reference sequence). CDR3: CASSPGGADNEQYF. Written as DNA, the CDR3 is TGTGCCAGCAGCCCCGGGGGGGCCGACAACGAGCAGTACTTC.